Described below is a single TCR beta chain sequence and its context. What it binds is unknown. These data come from a study of cytomegalovirus exposure and HLA in healthy donors. Study-wide findings and caveats: There were some public TCRs occurring in many donors, but most TCR sequences were rare.

The CDR3 totals 12 residues. The germline CDR1 and CDR2 sequences are SNHLY and FYNNEI. Germline trimming cut 6 bases from V and 10 bases from J; bases unmatched to any gene: 3. The PCR ran on 60 Vbeta and 13 Jbeta primers. This table comes from immunoSEQ multiplex PCR, and its TCRdb copy is limited to in-frame clones, with some not included. The sample yields 130,000 or so clones, around three quarters seen once. The gene calls are TRBV2 and TRBJ1-4, with 9 positions matching TRBD1. Sample: PBMCs. The receptor's source is a man aged 25 to 40 in good health and CMV-seronegative. CDR3 region: CASRDRGGKLFF. As DNA, the CDR3 is TGTGCCAGCAGGGACAGGGGAGGAAAACTGTTTTTT.